This T cell receptor (beta chain) was found in a study of Ad26.COV2.S vaccination and SARS-CoV-2 variants. Whole-study findings and limits: In TCR breadth and depth analyses, total T cell responses may have been underestimated. After vaccination, reports described spike-specific CD8+ and CD4+ T cell responses as showing substantial breadth.

Trimming took 7 bases from V and 3 from J, leaving 13 bases between them. Per germline, CDR1 MNHEY and CDR2 SVGEGT. This CDR3 is built from 14 residues. Libraries were prepared by immunoSEQ multiplex PCR; TCRdb keeps only in-frame clonotypes and omits some of them. The sample holds about 680,000 clones; more than 70% are singletons and the top ten take roughly 1.5%. Noted treatment: some 20 received Ad26.COV2.S at low or high dose, single or two shots; a few received placebo; per-sample allocation not given. Day 63 after the first injection of vaccine or placebo was the sampling time. An Ad26 vector was used to express Wuhan-strain SARS-CoV-2 spike as the vaccine. This clone occurred once. What it binds is unknown. Other DNA sequences in the same sample also yield this CDR3.

Here the sequenced sample was peripheral blood, taken in a trial of Ad26.COV2.S vaccine versus placebo. The gene calls are TRBV6-2 or TRBV6-3 and TRBJ1-5, with D perhaps TRBD1 (6 bases). This TCR derives from a person aged 18-65 years who received the Ad26.COV2.S COVID-19 vaccine or a placebo. The CDR3 nucleotides read TGTGCCAGCACCCCAGGACAGCCCAATCAGCCCCAGCATTTT. This codes for CASTPGQPNQPQHF.